The TCR beta chain under discussion was sequenced for a study of blood T cell repertoires in COVID-19. Study-wide context: Samples taken during acute and convalescent COVID-19 were collected in the United States, Italy and Spain. PBMCs, B-cell-depleted T cells, or T cells provided the cDNA or gDNA that made up the material.

In the original workflow: Amplifying reference gene primers gave estimates of nucleated cell counts. The protocol was immunoSEQ multiplex PCR, while the TCRdb copy is restricted to in-frame clones and leaves out a portion. D and trimming were read from the DNA, whereas the V and J calls and clone size are those reported in that table. This repertoire shows a few hundred thousand clones, approximately 81% found once; its top ten account for about 2.3%. Assignments of participants to cohorts depended upon their own reported clinical history. CDR3 length equals 15 residues. Trimming left V 8 bases short and J 2 bases short, with 19 bases between. The germline CDR1 and CDR2 sequences are LGHNA and YNFKEQ.

The chain links TRBV4-2 to TRBJ2-7; weak D call: TRBD2 (5 bases). The sequence was obtained from a woman aged 45-65 years who had recovered from COVID-19. The sequenced sample consisted of PBMCs or T cells enriched from blood (not recorded which). The CDR3 here is CASSWGIAQPYEQYF. The CDR3 nucleotides are TGTGCCAGCTCTTGGGGAATAGCGCAACCCTACGAGCAGTACTTC.